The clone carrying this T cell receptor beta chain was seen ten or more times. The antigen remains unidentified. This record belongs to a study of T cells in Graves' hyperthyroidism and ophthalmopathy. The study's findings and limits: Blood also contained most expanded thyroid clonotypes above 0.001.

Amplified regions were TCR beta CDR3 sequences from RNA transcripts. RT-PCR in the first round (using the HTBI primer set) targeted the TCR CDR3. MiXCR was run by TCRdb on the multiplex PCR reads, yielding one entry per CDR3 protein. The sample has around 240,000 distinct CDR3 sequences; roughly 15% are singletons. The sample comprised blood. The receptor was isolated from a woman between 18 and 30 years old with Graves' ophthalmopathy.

DNA for the CDR3: TGTGCCAGCAGCAGATGGGACAGTTCCTACGAGCAGTACTTC. Encoded protein: CASSRWDSSYEQYF. The gene calls are TRBV11-2 and TRBJ2-7; the match to TRBD1 covers 7 bases. The CDR3 sequence is 14 residues long. With 5 bases clipped from V and 1 base from J, the junction kept 5 bases outside the gene matches. Germline V gene data show CDR1 as SGHAT and CDR2 as FQNNGV. The full variable domain, completed using reference TRBV11-2 and TRBJ2-7, is EAGVAQSPRYKIIEKRQSVAFWCNPISGHATLYWYQQILGQGPKLLIQFQNNGVVDDSQLPKDRFSAERLKGVDSTLKIQPAKLEDSAVYLCASSRWDSSYEQYFGPGTRLTVT.